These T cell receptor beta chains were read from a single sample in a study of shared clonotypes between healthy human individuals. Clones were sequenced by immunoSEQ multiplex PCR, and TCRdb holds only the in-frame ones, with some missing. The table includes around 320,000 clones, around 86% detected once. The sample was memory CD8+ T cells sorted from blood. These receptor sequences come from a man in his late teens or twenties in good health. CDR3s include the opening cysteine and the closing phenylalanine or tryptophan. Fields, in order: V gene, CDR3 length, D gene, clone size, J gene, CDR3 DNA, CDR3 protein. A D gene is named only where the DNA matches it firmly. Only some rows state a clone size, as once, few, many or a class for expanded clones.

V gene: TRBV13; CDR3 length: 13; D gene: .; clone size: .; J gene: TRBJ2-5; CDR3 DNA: TGTGCCAGCAGCCTTGGTGAGAAAGAGACCCAGTACTTC; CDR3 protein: CASSLGEKETQYF
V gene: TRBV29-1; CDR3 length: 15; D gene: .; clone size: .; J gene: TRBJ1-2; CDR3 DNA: TGCAGCGTTGAAGAAATGGTCGGGGGGGCCTACGGCTACACCTTC; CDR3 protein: CSVEEMVGGAYGYTF
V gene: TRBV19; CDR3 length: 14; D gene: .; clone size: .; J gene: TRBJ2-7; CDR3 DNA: TGTGCCACCGCCTGGACTGACAGCTCCTACGAGCAGTACTTC; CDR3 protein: CATAWTDSSYEQYF
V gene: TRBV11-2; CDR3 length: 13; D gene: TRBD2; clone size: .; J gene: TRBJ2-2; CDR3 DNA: TGTGCCAGCAGCCCCGCGGGAGACGGGGAGCTGTTTTTT; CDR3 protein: CASSPAGDGELFF
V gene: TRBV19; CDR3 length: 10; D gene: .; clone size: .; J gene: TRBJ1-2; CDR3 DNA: TGTGCCAGTAGTGCCCGGGTCCACATCTTC; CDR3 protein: CASSARVHIF
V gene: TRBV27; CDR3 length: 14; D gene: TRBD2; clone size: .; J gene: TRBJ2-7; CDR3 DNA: TGTGCCAGCAGTCAAAGCGGGAGCCAGAACGAGCAGTACTTC; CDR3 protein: CASSQSGSQNEQYF
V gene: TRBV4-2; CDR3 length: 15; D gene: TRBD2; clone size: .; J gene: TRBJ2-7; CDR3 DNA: TGTGCCAGCAGCCAAGGGACTAGCGGGGTCTACGAGCAGTACTTC; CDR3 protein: CASSQGTSGVYEQYF
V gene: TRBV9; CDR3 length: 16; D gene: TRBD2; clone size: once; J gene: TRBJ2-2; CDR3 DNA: TGTGCCAGCAGCGTGAATAGCGGGGCGAACACCGGGGAGCTGTTTTTT; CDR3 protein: CASSVNSGANTGELFF
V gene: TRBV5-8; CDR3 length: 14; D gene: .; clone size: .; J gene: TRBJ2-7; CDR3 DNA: TGTGCCAGCAGCTTGGGACGGGTAACCTACGAGCAGTACTTC; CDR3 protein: CASSLGRVTYEQYF
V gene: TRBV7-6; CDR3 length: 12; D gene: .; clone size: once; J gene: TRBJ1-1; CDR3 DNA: TGTGCCAGCAGCTTACTGAACACTGAAGCTTTCTTT; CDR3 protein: CASSLLNTEAFF
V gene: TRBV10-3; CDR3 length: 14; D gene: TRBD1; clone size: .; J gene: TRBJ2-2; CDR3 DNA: TGTGCCATCAGCGAACAGGGGGAGGCCGGGGAGCTGTTTTTT; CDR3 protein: CAISEQGEAGELFF
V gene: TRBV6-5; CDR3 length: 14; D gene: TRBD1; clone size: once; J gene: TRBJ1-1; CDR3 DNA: TGTGCCAGCAGTGGGGACAGGGAAAACACTGAAGCTTTCTTT; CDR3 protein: CASSGDRENTEAFF
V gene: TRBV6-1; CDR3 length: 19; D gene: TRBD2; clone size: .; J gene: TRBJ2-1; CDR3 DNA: TGTGCCAGCAGTGGAACACTAGCGGGGGGCTACAGCTCCTGCAATGAGCAGTTCTTC; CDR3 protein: CASSGTLAGGYSSCNEQFF
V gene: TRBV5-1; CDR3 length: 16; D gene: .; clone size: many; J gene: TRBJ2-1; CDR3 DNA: TGCGCCAGCAGCCCCGGTACGGTCTACTCCTACAATGAGCAGTTCTTC; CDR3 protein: CASSPGTVYSYNEQFF
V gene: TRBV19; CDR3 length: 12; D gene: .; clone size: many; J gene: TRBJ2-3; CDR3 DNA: TGTGCCAGTAGTGCCTTTACAGATACGCAGTATTTT; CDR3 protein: CASSAFTDTQYF
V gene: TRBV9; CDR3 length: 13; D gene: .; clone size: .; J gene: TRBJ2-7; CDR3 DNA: TGTGCCAGCAGCGTCACACCGTCCTACGAGCAGTACTTC; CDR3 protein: CASSVTPSYEQYF
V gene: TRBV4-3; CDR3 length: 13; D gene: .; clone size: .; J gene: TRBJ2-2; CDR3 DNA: TGCGCCAGCAGCCCCCTGGCCGCGGGGGAGCTGTTTTTT; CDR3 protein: CASSPLAAGELFF
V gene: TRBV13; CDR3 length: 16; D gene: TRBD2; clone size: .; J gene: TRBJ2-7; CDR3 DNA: TGTGCCAGCAGCCCCCTAGAAGCGGGGATTTCCTACGAGCAGTACTTC; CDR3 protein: CASSPLEAGISYEQYF
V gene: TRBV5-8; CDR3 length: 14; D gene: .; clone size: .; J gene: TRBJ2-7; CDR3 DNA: TGTGCCAGCAGCTTGGCGCCAGGGGTGGACGAGCAGTACTTC; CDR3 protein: CASSLAPGVDEQYF
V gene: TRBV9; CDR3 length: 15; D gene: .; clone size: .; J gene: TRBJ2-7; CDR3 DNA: TGTGCCAGCAGCGTAGAGGGGGGAGGGCCCTACGAGCAGTACTTC; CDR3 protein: CASSVEGGGPYEQYF
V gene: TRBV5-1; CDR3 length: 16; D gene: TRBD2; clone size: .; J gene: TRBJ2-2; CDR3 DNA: TGCGCCAGCAGCTTGAGTAGCGGGAGGAACACCGGGGAGCTGTTTTTT; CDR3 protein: CASSLSSGRNTGELFF
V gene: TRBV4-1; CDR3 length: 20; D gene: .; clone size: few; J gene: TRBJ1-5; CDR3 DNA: TGCGCCAGCAGCCAATCGGCCGCGGACGGTCGAGCTTATAGCAATCAGCCCCAGCATTTT; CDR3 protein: CASSQSAADGRAYSNQPQHF
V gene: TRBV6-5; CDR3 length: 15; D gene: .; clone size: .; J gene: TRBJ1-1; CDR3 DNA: TGTGCCAGCAGTTACTCGTGGTCCAGGAGCACTGAAGCTTTCTTT; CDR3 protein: CASSYSWSRSTEAFF
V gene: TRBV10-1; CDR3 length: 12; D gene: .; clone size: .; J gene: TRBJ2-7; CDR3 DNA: TGCGCCAGCCCGGGACATTCCTACGAGCAGTACTTC; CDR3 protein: CASPGHSYEQYF
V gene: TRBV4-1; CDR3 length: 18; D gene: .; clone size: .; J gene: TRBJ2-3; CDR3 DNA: TGCGCCAGCAGCCAAGTAGGGTTCAGGGGAGCGAGCACAGATACGCAGTATTTT; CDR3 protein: CASSQVGFRGASTDTQYF
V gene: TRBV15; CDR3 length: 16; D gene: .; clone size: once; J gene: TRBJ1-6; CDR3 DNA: TGTGCCACCAGCAGAGATCGAGGGACAAGAGGCTCACCCCTCCACTTT; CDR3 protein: CATSRDRGTRGSPLHF
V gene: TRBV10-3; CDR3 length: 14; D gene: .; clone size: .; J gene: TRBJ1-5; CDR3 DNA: TGTGCCATCAGTGACGAGGGTTTCGTTCAGCCCCAGCATTTT; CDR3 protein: CAISDEGFVQPQHF
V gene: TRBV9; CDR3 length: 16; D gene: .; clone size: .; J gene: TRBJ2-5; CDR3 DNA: TGTGCCAGCAGCGTAGAGGCGGAGGGACGGCAAGAGACCCAGTACTTC; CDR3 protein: CASSVEAEGRQETQYF
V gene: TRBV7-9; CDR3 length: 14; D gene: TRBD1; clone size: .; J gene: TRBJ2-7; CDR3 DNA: TGTGCCAGCAGATCCGGGGACAGGGGGGACGAGCAGTACTTC; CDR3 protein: CASRSGDRGDEQYF
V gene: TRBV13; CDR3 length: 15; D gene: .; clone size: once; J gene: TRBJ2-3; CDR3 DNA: TGTGCCAGCAGCTCAGCGGACGATTCCACAGATACGCAGTATTTT; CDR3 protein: CASSSADDSTDTQYF
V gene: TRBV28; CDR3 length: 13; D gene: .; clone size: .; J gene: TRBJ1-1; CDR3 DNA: TGTGCCACGGGGATAGGGCGGTACACTGAAGCTTTCTTT; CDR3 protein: CATGIGRYTEAFF
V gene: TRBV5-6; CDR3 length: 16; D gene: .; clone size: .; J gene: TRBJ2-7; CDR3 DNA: TGTGCCAGCAGCTTGGCACGAGGGGACACGGGCCGAGGGCAGTACTTC; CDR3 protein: CASSLARGDTGRGQYF
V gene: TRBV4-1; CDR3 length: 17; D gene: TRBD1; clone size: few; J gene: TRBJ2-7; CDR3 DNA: TGCGCCAGCAGCCCCACCCCAGGGGGCGCCGGGTCCTACGAGCAGTACTTC; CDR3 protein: CASSPTPGGAGSYEQYF
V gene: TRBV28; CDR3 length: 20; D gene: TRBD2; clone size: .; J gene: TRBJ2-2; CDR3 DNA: TGTGCCAGCAGTACCCTCGCGGGAGCCTACAAGTTACATTACACCGGGGAGCTGTTTTTT; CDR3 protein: CASSTLAGAYKLHYTGELFF
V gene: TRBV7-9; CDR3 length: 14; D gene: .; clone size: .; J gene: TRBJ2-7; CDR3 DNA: TGTGCCAGCAGCCCGCCCCGGTTGCGTGGAGAGCAGTACTTC; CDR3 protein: CASSPPRLRGEQYF
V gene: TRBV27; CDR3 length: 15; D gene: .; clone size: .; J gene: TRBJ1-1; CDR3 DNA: TGTGCCAGCAGTCTCACTACAATCGGAGGCACTGAAGCTTTCTTT; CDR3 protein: CASSLTTIGGTEAFF
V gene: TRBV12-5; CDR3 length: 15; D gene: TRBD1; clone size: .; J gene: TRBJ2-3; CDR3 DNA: TGTGCTAGTGGGCTCCGGGACAGGGGGACAGATACGCAGTATTTT; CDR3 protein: CASGLRDRGTDTQYF
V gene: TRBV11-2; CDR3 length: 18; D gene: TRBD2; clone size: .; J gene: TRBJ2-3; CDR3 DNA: TGTGCCAGCAGCCACACCGTACTAGCGGGGATTATCACAGATACGCAGTATTTT; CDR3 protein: CASSHTVLAGIITDTQYF
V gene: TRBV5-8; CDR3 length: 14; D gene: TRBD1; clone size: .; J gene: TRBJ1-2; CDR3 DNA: TGTGCCATGCGACCGGGACAGGGGGTATATGGCTACACCTTC; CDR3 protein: CAMRPGQGVYGYTF
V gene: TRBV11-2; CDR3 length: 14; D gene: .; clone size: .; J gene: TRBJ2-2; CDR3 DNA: TGTGCCAGCAGTCGAGGGCTGTCGTCCGGGGAGCTGTTTTTT; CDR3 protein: CASSRGLSSGELFF